This TCR beta chain was captured in a study of T cell responses to AZD1222 COVID-19 vaccine. Study-wide points: Spike-specific TCR breadth and depth rose after two AZD1222 doses. Repertoire sampling was restricted to post-peak T cell response timepoints.

Per the germline V gene, CDR1 is LGHNA and CDR2 is YNFKEQ. The CDR3 is 12 residues long. As to this clone: Its antigen is unidentified. At one end the junction does not follow the germline gene, possibly because of a read error.

Second doses at about 4 or about 12 weeks were pooled. Assay: immunoSEQ multiplex PCR; the TCRdb copy retains only in-frame clones and omits some. This repertoire shows about 130,000 clones, 85% found once; its top ten account for around 4.4%. The sequence derives from an adult who received the AZD1222 COVID-19 vaccine. The source was peripheral blood, collected 28 days after the second AZD1222 dose. The chain carries TRBV4-2 and TRBJ1-6; D gene unclear. The CDR3 DNA sequence: TGTGCCAGCAGCCAAGATGACGGCCTTTTGAATTTT. Amino acids: CASSQDDGLLNF.